The rows below give T cell receptor beta chains drawn from one sample of a study of blood T cell repertoires in COVID-19. Clones were sequenced by immunoSEQ multiplex PCR, and TCRdb holds only the in-frame ones, with some missing. The sample holds about 220,000 clones; approximately 83% are singletons and the top ten take around 3%. The sample consisted of peripheral blood. The receptors stem from a young woman who had recovered from COVID-19. CDR3s include the opening cysteine and the closing phenylalanine or tryptophan. A D gene is named only where the DNA matches it firmly. Clone size appears in some rows only: once, few, many, or a class for an expanded clone.

D gene | clone size | J gene | V gene | CDR3 protein | CDR3 DNA
TRBD1 | . | TRBJ2-7 | TRBV11-2 | CASSLEGDRGPVNEQYF | TGTGCCAGCAGCTTAGAGGGAGACAGGGGGCCGGTAAATGAGCAGTACTTC
. | . | TRBJ1-4 | TRBV30 | CAHGQSNEKLFF | TGTGCCCACGGACAGTCTAATGAAAAACTGTTTTTT
. | . | TRBJ1-2 | TRBV28 | CGIMSNYGYTF | TGCGGGATAATGTCTAACTATGGCTACACCTTC
. | . | TRBJ2-1 | TRBV11-2 | CASSGQTGSMRQFF | TGTGCCAGCAGCGGTCAGACAGGTTCAATGAGGCAGTTCTTC
TRBD1 | . | TRBJ1-5 | TRBV5-6 | CASSSYRGNQPQHF | TGTGCCAGCAGCTCCTACAGGGGGAATCAGCCCCAGCATTTT
TRBD1 | few | TRBJ1-1 | TRBV6-5 | CASRDSGGAAEAFF | TGTGCCAGCAGGGACTCAGGGGGCGCCGCTGAAGCTTTCTTT
. | . | TRBJ2-7 | TRBV4-1 | CASSQESFRVQVYEQYF | TGCGCCAGCAGCCAAGAGAGTTTTCGAGTACAGGTCTACGAGCAGTACTTC
. | . | TRBJ2-7 | TRBV6-5 | CASSYSAGSSYEQYF | TGTGCCAGCAGTTACTCGGCAGGGTCCTCCTACGAGCAGTACTTC
. | . | TRBJ1-1 | TRBV9 | CASSVSQNTEAFF | TGTGCCAGCAGCGTGTCCCAGAACACTGAAGCTTTCTTT
TRBD2 | . | TRBJ2-1 | TRBV14 | CASSQSSPVLAGDEQFF | TGTGCCAGCAGCCAATCTTCCCCTGTTTTGGCGGGAGATGAGCAGTTCTTC
TRBD2 | . | TRBJ2-3 | TRBV5-4 | CASSFWTSGTDTQYF | TGTGCCAGCAGCTTCTGGACTAGCGGCACAGATACGCAGTATTTT
. | once | TRBJ2-2 | TRBV5-1 | CASSRGDLNTGELFF | TGCGCCAGCAGCCGTGGGGACTTGAATACCGGGGAGCTGTTTTTT
TRBD1 | . | TRBJ2-7 | TRBV18 | CASSPGTGASYEQYF | TGTGCCAGCTCACCTGGGACAGGGGCATCCTACGAGCAGTACTTC
TRBD1 | . | TRBJ2-1 | TRBV23-1 | CASSQSNDRGTYNEQFF | TGCGCCAGCAGTCAATCGAACGACAGGGGGACCTACAATGAGCAGTTCTTC
TRBD1 | once | TRBJ1-3 | TRBV5-1 | CASSSRQGSAGNTIYF | TGCGCCAGCAGCTCCCGACAGGGAAGCGCTGGAAACACCATATATTTT
TRBD1 | few | TRBJ2-7 | TRBV7-6 | CASSFAGTGGNKQYF | TGTGCCAGCAGCTTCGCCGGGACAGGGGGAAACAAGCAGTACTTC
TRBD1 | . | TRBJ1-1 | TRBV5-1 | CASSLLTGGGTEAFF | TGCGCCAGCAGCTTGCTGACAGGGGGAGGGACTGAAGCTTTCTTT
. | . | TRBJ2-7 | TRBV28 | CASSTLGANWQYF | TGTGCCAGCTCAACCCTGGGGGCGAATTGGCAGTACTTC
TRBD1 | . | TRBJ2-2 | TRBV15 | CATSLGQGATTGELFF | TGTGCCACCAGCCTGGGGCAGGGGGCTACCACCGGGGAGCTGTTTTTT
. | once | TRBJ2-7 | TRBV11-2 | CASSNISGWYEQYF | TGTGCCAGCAGCAACATCTCAGGGTGGTACGAGCAGTACTTC
. | . | TRBJ1-2 | TRBV29-1 | CSVYREIYGYTF | TGCAGCGTTTACAGGGAGATCTATGGCTACACCTTC
TRBD1 | . | TRBJ1-6 | TRBV7-3 | CASSSDRDSPLHF | TGTGCCAGCAGCTCCGACAGGGATTCACCCCTCCACTTT
. | . | TRBJ1-4 | TRBV19 | CASSKRQGPTNEKLFF | TGTGCCAGTAGTAAGCGCCAGGGGCCAACTAATGAAAAACTGTTTTTT
TRBD2 | . | TRBJ2-1 | TRBV7-7 | CASSLREGSYNEQFF | TGTGCTAGCAGCTTAAGGGAGGGATCCTACAATGAGCAGTTCTTC
TRBD2 | once | TRBJ2-1 | TRBV28 | CASGVPGLAGNEQFF | TGTGCCTCCGGGGTCCCGGGACTAGCGGGAAATGAGCAGTTCTTC
. | . | TRBJ2-7 | TRBV24-1 | CATSRGHNYEQYF | TGTGCCACCAGTCGGGGACACAATTACGAGCAGTACTTC
TRBD2 | . | TRBJ2-4 | TRBV30 | CAWENAGGVDIQYF | TGTGCCTGGGAAAACGCGGGAGGCGTTGACATTCAGTACTTC
TRBD2 | . | TRBJ2-7 | TRBV4-1 | CASSQGLAGASYEQYF | TGCGCCAGCAGCCAAGGACTAGCGGGAGCATCCTACGAGCAGTACTTC
. | few | TRBJ2-3 | TRBV4-1 | CASSQDGGTSSTDTQYF | TGCGCCAGCAGCCAAGATGGAGGGACTTCTAGCACAGATACGCAGTATTTT
. | . | TRBJ1-2 | TRBV9 | CASSAPLGGDFYGYTF | TGTGCCAGCAGCGCACCCCTGGGGGGGGATTTCTATGGCTACACCTTC
TRBD2 | . | TRBJ2-1 | TRBV12-5 | CASGPTSGRYNEQFF | TGTGCTAGTGGTCCGACTAGCGGGAGGTACAATGAGCAGTTCTTC
. | . | TRBJ1-2 | TRBV7-9 | CASSVGGRNGYTF | TGTGCCAGCAGCGTCGGGGGAAGGAATGGCTACACCTTC
. | . | TRBJ2-7 | TRBV7-2 | CASIYGGASSSYEQYF | TGTGCCAGCATCTACGGCGGGGCTTCGAGCTCCTACGAGCAGTACTTC
. | . | TRBJ1-6 | TRBV5-1 | CASSPGTLRSPLHF | TGCGCCAGCAGCCCCGGGACATTGCGTTCACCCCTCCACTTT